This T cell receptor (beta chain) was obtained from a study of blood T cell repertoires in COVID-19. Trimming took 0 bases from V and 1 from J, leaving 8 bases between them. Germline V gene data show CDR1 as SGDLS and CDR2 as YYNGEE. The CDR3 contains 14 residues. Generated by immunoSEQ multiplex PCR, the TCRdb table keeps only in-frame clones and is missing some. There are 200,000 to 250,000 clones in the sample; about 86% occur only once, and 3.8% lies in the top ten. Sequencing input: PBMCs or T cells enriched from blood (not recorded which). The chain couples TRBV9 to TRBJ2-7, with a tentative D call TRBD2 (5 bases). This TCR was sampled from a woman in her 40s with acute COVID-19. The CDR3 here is CASSVGGLSYEQYF. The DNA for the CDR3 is TGTGCCAGCAGCGTAGGCGGGTTATCCTACGAGCAGTACTTC.